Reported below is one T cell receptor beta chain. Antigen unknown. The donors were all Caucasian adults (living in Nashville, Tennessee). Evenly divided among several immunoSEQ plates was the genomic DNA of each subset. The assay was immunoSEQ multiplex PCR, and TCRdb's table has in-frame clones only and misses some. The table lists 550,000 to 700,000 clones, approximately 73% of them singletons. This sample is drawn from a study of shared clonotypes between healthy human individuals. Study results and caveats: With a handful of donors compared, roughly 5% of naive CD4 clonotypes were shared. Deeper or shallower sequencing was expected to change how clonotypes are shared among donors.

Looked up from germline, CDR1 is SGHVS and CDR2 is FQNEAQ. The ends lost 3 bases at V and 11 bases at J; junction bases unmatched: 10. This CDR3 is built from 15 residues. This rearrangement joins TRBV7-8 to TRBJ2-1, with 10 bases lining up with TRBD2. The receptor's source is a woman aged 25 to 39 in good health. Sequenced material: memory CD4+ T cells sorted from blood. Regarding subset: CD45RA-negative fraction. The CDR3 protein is CASSFGLAGADKQFF. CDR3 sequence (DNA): TGTGCCAGCAGCTTTGGGCTAGCGGGAGCGGATAAGCAGTTCTTC.